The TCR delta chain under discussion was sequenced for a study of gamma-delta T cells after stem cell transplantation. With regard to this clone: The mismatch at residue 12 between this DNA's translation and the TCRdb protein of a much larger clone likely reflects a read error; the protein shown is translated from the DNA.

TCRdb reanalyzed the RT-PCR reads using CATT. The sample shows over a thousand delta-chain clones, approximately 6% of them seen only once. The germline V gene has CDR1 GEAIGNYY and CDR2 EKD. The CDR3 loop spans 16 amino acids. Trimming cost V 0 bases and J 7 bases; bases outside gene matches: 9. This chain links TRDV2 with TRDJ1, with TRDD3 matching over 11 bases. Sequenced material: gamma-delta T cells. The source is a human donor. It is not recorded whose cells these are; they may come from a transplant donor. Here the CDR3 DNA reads TGTGCCTGTGACACCCTGGGGGATACCATGAGCGGTAAACTCATCTTT. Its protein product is CACDTLGDTMSGKLIF.